The clone carrying this TCR beta chain was counted a few times. Its target is not known. It was unfractionated whole blood from which total RNA was extracted. The data belong to a study of human T cells and chemical hapten exposure. About the research overall: Per-sample TCR yield variation was attributed mainly to small pooled library volume differences.

The library labeled individual cDNA molecules by adding unique molecular identifiers to them. Authors' data handling: There were a median of roughly 100,000 TCRs per sample, with a range from roughly 20,000 to 700,000. TCRdb reprocessed the 5' RACE reads with MiXCR, giving one entry per CDR3 protein. The V and J calls and clone size are TCRdb's, not the authors'. The sample holds about 81,000 distinct CDR3 sequences; roughly 15% are singletons and the top ten take approximately 7%. Study-wide points: With DPC sensitization, TCRs exceeding 1 in 1000 frequency showed no change.

The receptor was isolated from a female donor in good health.

The CDR3 sequence is CASSPDRAMTGYTF. In DNA, the CDR3 is TGTGCCAGCTCACCGGACAGGGCTATGACTGGCTACACCTTC. The chain is built from TRBV18 and TRBJ1-2; 8 bases align to TRBD1. The CDR3 is made up of 14 amino acids. V shed 3 bases and J 7 bases; nucleotides not matched to a gene: 7. Germline V gene lookup returns CDR1 KGHSH and CDR2 LQKENI. Based on the CDR3 plus reference TRBV18 and TRBJ1-2, the full variable domain is NAGVMQNPRHLVRRRGQEARLRCSPMKGHSHVYWYRQLPEEGLKFMVYLQKENIIDESGMPKERFSAEFPKEGPSILRIQQVVRGDSAAYFCASSPDRAMTGYTFGSGTRLTVV.